This T cell receptor beta chain stems from a study of vaccination effects on CD4 cells after COVID-19. Cells that had been cultured for 10 days were the source of isolated CD4+ T cells. Participants were vaccinated with two doses of either the BNT162b2 or mRNA-1273 vaccine. V lost 2 bases, J lost 2 bases, and 15 bases lay in between. Germline lookup yields CDR1 SGHTA and CDR2 FQGNSA. The CDR3 runs to 16 residues. Profiling relied on immunoSEQ multiplex PCR, and the TCRdb table lists in-frame clones only, not all of them. The table has tens of thousands of clones, roughly four fifths seen once. Notes on this clone: The antigen is undetermined.

The chain uses TRBV7-2 and TRBJ1-2; D might be TRBD1 (5 bases). The source material was CD4+ T cells from PBMCs cultured without peptide, sampled after COVID-19 vaccination. The receptor comes from a human donor who received a COVID-19 vaccine. The DNA for the CDR3 is TGTGCCAGCAGCTTAACCACGTGGGGCGCGAACTATGGCTACACCTTC. Its protein is CASSLTTWGANYGYTF.